This TCR beta chain was captured in a study of shared clonotypes between healthy human individuals. The germline CDR1 and CDR2 sequences are SGHAT and FQNNGV. The CDR3 totals 19 residues. V dropped 5 bases and J dropped 2; count of bases not matched to a gene: 15. Repertoires were generated with immunoSEQ multiplex PCR, while TCRdb's copy carries only in-frame clones and drops some. The data hold over a million clones, with 96% observed a single time. The TCR sequence derives from a man under 40 in good health. The material sequenced was naive CD4+ T cells sorted from blood. Subset of the sample: CD45RA+ positively selected. The rearrangement uses TRBV11-2 and TRBJ2-7; the match to TRBD2 covers 13 bases. In nucleotides, the CDR3 is TGTGCCAGCAGCCGGACTAGCGGGAGAGGGATGCCACTTACCTACGAGCAGTACTTC. Residues: CASSRTSGRGMPLTYEQYF. Looking up the rest from reference TRBV11-2 and TRBJ2-7 gives the full variable domain: EAGVAQSPRYKIIEKRQSVAFWCNPISGHATLYWYQQILGQGPKLLIQFQNNGVVDDSQLPKDRFSAERLKGVDSTLKIQPAKLEDSAVYLCASSRTSGRGMPLTYEQYFGPGTRLTVT.